The 30 T cell receptor beta chains presented below share a single source sample, sequenced in a study of Ad26.COV2.S vaccination and SARS-CoV-2 variants. Clones were sequenced by immunoSEQ multiplex PCR, and TCRdb holds only the in-frame ones, with some missing. The table has about 220,000 clones, 88% seen once; the top ten hold around 10%. Treatment here: some 19 received Ad26.COV2.S at low or high dose, single or two shots; roughly five received placebo; per-sample allocation not given. Samples were taken on day 63 after the first vaccine or placebo injection. The starting material was peripheral blood, obtained in a trial of Ad26.COV2.S vaccine versus placebo. The receptors come from a person between 18 and 59 years old who received the Ad26.COV2.S COVID-19 vaccine or a placebo.

The V call is TRBV7-9, the J call TRBJ2-7; 9 bases fit TRBD1. V trimming: 5 bases; J trimming: 4 bases; junction bases outside the gene matches: 9. CDR3 length equals 15 residues. The germline V gene has CDR1 SEHNR and CDR2 FQNEAQ (reference sequence). The CDR3 nucleotides are TGTGCCAGCAGCCTAGGGACAGGGAGGTGGTACGAGCAGTACTTC. Its protein is CASSLGTGRWYEQYF.

The rearrangement uses TRBV6-5 and TRBJ2-7, with a possible D match to TRBD2 (6 bases). The V gene's germline CDR1 is MNHEY and CDR2 SVGAGI. The CDR3 is made up of 14 amino acids. With 6 bases removed from V and 0 bases from J, the gap between germline ends came to 12 bases. CDR3 residues: CASSAAGSSYEQYF. As DNA, the CDR3 is TGTGCCAGCAGCGCCGCGGGAAGCTCCTACGAGCAGTACTTC.

The J gene is TRBJ2-5, the V gene TRBV2; D not resolved. The V gene lost 4 bases and the J gene lost 2 bases, with 8 bases spanning the gap. The CDR3 spans 13 residues. Germline values: CDR1 SNHLY, CDR2 FYNNEI. The CDR3 loop reads CASSVHSQETQYF. The CDR3 nucleotides are TGTGCCAGCAGTGTGCACAGTCAAGAGACCCAGTACTTC.

V is TRBV11-2 and J is TRBJ2-7; 7 nucleotides agree with TRBD2. J gave up 6 bases and V 2 bases, and 4 bases lay outside the gene matches. Germline V lookup: CDR1 SGHAT, CDR2 FQNNGV. This CDR3 contains 13 residues. The CDR3 region has the DNA TGTGCCAGCAGCTTATTGGGGGAGGGCGAGCAGTACTTC. Its protein is CASSLLGEGEQYF.

The chain recombines TRBV28 with TRBJ2-1; D possibly corresponds to TRBD1 (6 bases). Looked up from germline, CDR1 is MDHEN and CDR2 is SYDVKM. This CDR3 is built from 13 residues. V gave up 6 bases and J gave up 7 bases, with 13 bases separating them. The CDR3 protein is CASRSTGRNEQFF. CDR3 DNA: TGTGCCAGCAGATCGACAGGTAGGAATGAGCAGTTCTTC.

This clone was picked up one time. V is TRBV28 and J is TRBJ2-2; no reliable D call. Germline V lookup: CDR1 MDHEN, CDR2 SYDVKM. Trimming shortened V by 3 bases and J by 1 base, and 6 bases separated the two germline ends. The CDR3 extends over 14 amino acids. CDR3 amino acids: CASSLLGNTGELFF. In DNA, the CDR3 is TGTGCCAGCAGTTTGTTAGGGAACACCGGGGAGCTGTTTTTT.

CDR3 in DNA: TGTGCCAGCTCACCTACTAGTGGCGAGCAGTACTTC. Its protein is CASSPTSGEQYF. The V gene is TRBV18, the J gene TRBJ2-7; a possible D gene is TRBD2 (5 bases). V was pared by 3 bases and J by 6 bases, with 9 bases between. Germline CDR1 and CDR2: KGHSH and LQKENI. The CDR3 runs 12 residues. Based on the CDR3 plus reference TRBV18 and TRBJ2-7, the full variable domain is NAGVMQNPRHLVRRRGQEARLRCSPMKGHSHVYWYRQLPEEGLKFMVYLQKENIIDESGMPKERFSAEFPKEGPSILRIQQVVRGDSAAYFCASSPTSGEQYFGPGTRLTVT.

The V call is TRBV3-1 (or the pseudogene TRBV3-2), the J call TRBJ2-2; D remains ambiguous. The CDR3 covers 11 residues. The V gene lost 4 bases and the J gene lost 5 bases, with 2 bases spanning the gap. Germline CDR1 and CDR2: LGHDT and YNNKEL (reference sequence). CDR3 DNA sequence: TGTGCCAGCAGCCGTACCGGGGAGCTGTTTTTT. Amino acids: CASSRTGELFF.

The chain links TRBV4-2 to TRBJ1-2; perhaps TRBD1 as D (6 bases). V was clipped by 1 base and J by 2 bases, with 8 bases between them. Germline V gene sequence: CDR1 LGHNA, CDR2 YNFKEQ. The CDR3 consists of 14 residues. CDR3 in DNA: TGTGCCAGCAGCCAAGCAGGGGTCAACTATGGCTACACCTTC. This translates into CASSQAGVNYGYTF.

The V call is TRBV2, the J call TRBJ1-2; D is ambiguous. Trimming removed 3 bases from V and 4 bases from J, with 12 bases in between. This CDR3 is 14 amino acids long. Germline values: CDR1 SNHLY, CDR2 FYNNEI. The CDR3 reads CASSDGISLYGYTF. CDR3 in DNA: TGTGCCAGCAGTGATGGGATCTCTCTCTATGGCTACACCTTC.

The chain carries TRBV2 and TRBJ1-5; D remains ambiguous. The CDR3 totals 14 residues. The germline V gene has CDR1 SNHLY and CDR2 FYNNEI. With 5 bases removed from V and 4 bases from J, the gap between germline ends came to 12 bases. CDR3: CASSSVVGNQPQHF. The CDR3 bases are TGTGCCAGCAGTTCCGTTGTGGGGAATCAGCCCCAGCATTTT.

The chain recombines TRBV3-1 (or the pseudogene TRBV3-2) with TRBJ2-7, with D uncertain. The CDR3 runs to 15 residues. Germline-derived CDR1 and CDR2 are LGHDT and YNNKEL (reference sequence). With 4 bases removed from V and 0 bases from J, the gap between germline ends came to 13 bases. The CDR3 sequence is CASSPTGPSSYEQYF. CDR3 bases: TGTGCCAGCAGCCCCACCGGACCGAGCTCCTACGAGCAGTACTTC.

CDR3 region: CAWGKGGAQGYTF. The DNA of the CDR3 is TGTGCCTGGGGTAAAGGGGGGGCGCAGGGCTACACCTTC. The chain uses TRBV30 and TRBJ1-2, with a tentative D call TRBD1 (6 bases). Germline V gene data show CDR1 as GTSNPN and CDR2 as SVGIG (reference sequence). The CDR3 length is 13 residues. Trimming left V 5 bases short and J 8 bases short, with 18 bases between.

The DNA of the CDR3 is TGTGCCAGCAGCTTAAGGGCGGGGGATACGCAGTATTTT. Protein product: CASSLRAGDTQYF. The V call is TRBV11-2, the J call TRBJ2-3, with D maybe TRBD2 (6 bases). The germline V gene encodes CDR1 SGHAT and CDR2 FQNNGV. V lost 2 bases to trimming and J lost 6 bases, with 9 bases between them. The CDR3 is 13 amino acids.

V gene TRBV4-2 combines with J gene TRBJ1-1; no firm D call. V lost 3 bases and J lost 5, with 10 bases in between. Germline CDR1 LGHNA, CDR2 YNFKEQ. CDR3 length: 13 amino acids. The CDR3 DNA is TGTGCCAGCAGCCAGTGGGTACGTACTGAAGCTTTCTTT. It yields the protein CASSQWVRTEAFF.

The chain has TRBV18 and TRBJ1-4; TRBD1 aligns across 8 bases. Germline CDR1 reads KGHSH; CDR2 reads LQKENI. The J segment lost 8 bases and the V segment lost 6 bases, leaving 5 bases of the junction unmatched. This CDR3 region has 13 residues. CDR3 in DNA: TGTGCCAGCTCGAGGACAGGGCGCGAAAAACTGTTTTTT. This gives the protein CASSRTGREKLFF.

Concerning this clone itself: Relative to the germline gene, one junction end is altered; a read error may explain this. CDR3 protein: CASASPRTGINF. The CDR3 nucleotides are TGTGCCAGCGCCTCCCCGAGGACAGGGATAAACTTC. The chain joins TRBV7-2 to TRBJ2-7, with 8 bases identical to TRBD1. CDR3 length: 12 residues. CDR1 and CDR2 from the germline V gene are SGHTA and FQGNSA.

The chain recombines TRBV6-5 with TRBJ1-1; maybe TRBD1 (6 bases). The CDR3 runs to 14 residues. CDR1 is MNHEY, CDR2 SVGAGI, per germline. Trimming took 3 bases from V and 7 from J, leaving 15 bases between them. CDR3 in amino acids: CASSYSRGRFEAFF. The CDR3 DNA is TGTGCCAGCAGTTATAGCCGGGGGCGGTTTGAAGCTTTCTTT.

In the case of this clone: The sample has other DNA sequences that encode this CDR3 too. The rearrangement uses TRBV6-5 and TRBJ1-5; perhaps TRBD1 as D (5 bases). CDR1 and CDR2 (germline): MNHEY, SVGAGI. The length of the CDR3 is 13 residues. Trimming cost V 6 bases and J 4 bases, with 10 bases left between them. CDR3 bases: TGTGCCAGCAGGGGGCAGGGAAATCAGCCCCAGCATTTT. It codes for CASRGQGNQPQHF.

CDR3 protein: CASSIGVTNEKLFF. In DNA form, the CDR3 reads TGTGCCAGTAGTATCGGAGTAACTAATGAAAAACTGTTTTTT. J is TRBJ1-4 and V is TRBV19; no clear D. Germline V CDR1 and CDR2: LNHDA, SQIVND (reference sequence). Deletions cut 3 bases from V and 1 base from J, with 6 bases between. CDR3 length: 14 amino acids.

V is TRBV9 and J is TRBJ2-7; TRBD2 is a possible D gene (5 bases). The CDR3 spans 15 residues. V gave up 0 bases and J gave up 3 bases, with 13 bases separating them. In germline, CDR1 is SGDLS, CDR2 YYNGEE. The CDR3 DNA reads TGTGCCAGCAGCGTAGCTGAGGGTAGCTTCTACGAGCAGTACTTC. Translating gives CASSVAEGSFYEQYF.

The chain is built from TRBV30 and TRBJ2-2, with D tentatively TRBD1 (5 bases). Germline CDR1 reads GTSNPN; CDR2 reads SVGIG (reference sequence). The length of the CDR3 is 15 residues. V lost 5 bases, J lost 0 bases, and 13 bases lay in between. The CDR3 reads CAWSPGNSNTGELFF. The CDR3 DNA reads as TGTGCCTGGTCTCCAGGGAACTCGAACACCGGGGAGCTGTTTTTT.

The V gene is TRBV6-2 or TRBV6-3, the J gene TRBJ2-7; D perhaps matches TRBD1 (5 bases). Trimming stripped 1 base from V and 4 bases from J, with 8 bases between. The CDR3 has 13 amino acids. CDR1 MNHEY and CDR2 SVGEGT come from the germline V gene. CDR3 in amino acids: CASSYFRDYEQYF. CDR3 DNA sequence: TGTGCCAGCAGTTACTTCAGGGATTACGAGCAGTACTTC.

The chain combines TRBV7-9 with TRBJ1-5, with a tentative D call TRBD1 (6 bases). This CDR3 has 17 residues. From germline, CDR1 is SEHNR and CDR2 FQNEAQ (reference sequence). Trimming left V 1 base short and J 3 bases short, with 16 bases between. CDR3 amino acids: CASSLGWGRDINQPQHF. The DNA for the CDR3 is TGTGCCAGCAGCTTAGGATGGGGCAGGGACATCAATCAGCCCCAGCATTTT.

The chain employs TRBV11-3 and TRBJ2-1; D is undetermined. CDR1 is SGHNT and CDR2 is YENEEA in the germline V gene. The CDR3 contains 15 residues. Trimming took off 1 base at V and 0 bases at J, with 7 bases between the two ends. The CDR3, as DNA: TGTGCCAGCAGCTTAGGACGGGCCTCCTACAATGAGCAGTTCTTC. Its translation is CASSLGRASYNEQFF.

CDR3 protein: CASSPPGNPGELFF. CDR3 nucleotide sequence: TGTGCCAGCTCACCACCGGGAAATCCCGGGGAGCTGTTTTTT. The rearrangement uses TRBV18 and TRBJ2-2; D gene ambiguous. The CDR3 runs to 14 residues. Germline loops: CDR1 KGHSH, CDR2 LQKENI. V was shortened by 0 bases and J by 6 bases, with 8 bases between the two germline ends.

The CDR3 loop reads CASSIGEGAKQPQHF. CDR3 coding DNA: TGTGCCAGTAGTATTGGTGAGGGGGCGAAGCAGCCCCAGCATTTT. The chain couples TRBV19 to TRBJ1-5, with 7 bases that match TRBD1. CDR1 LNHDA and CDR2 SQIVND come from the germline V gene (reference sequence). The CDR3 spans 15 residues. J gave up 7 bases and V 3 bases, and 9 bases lay outside the gene matches. The variable domain in full, with the rest retrieved from reference TRBV19 and TRBJ1-5, is DGGITQSPKYLFRKEGQNVTLSCEQNLNHDAMYWYRQDPGQGLRLIYYSQIVNDFQKGDIAEGYSVSREKKESFPLTVTSAQKNPTAFYLCASSIGEGAKQPQHFGDGTRLSIL.

The CDR3 loop reads CASSPTSDRGREAFF. The CDR3 bases are TGTGCCAGCTCACCCACCTCAGACAGGGGCAGAGAAGCTTTCTTT. The chain couples TRBV18 to TRBJ1-1, with 8 nucleotides matching TRBD1. V shed 3 bases, J shed 8 bases, and the junction held 11 bases outside the gene matches. The CDR3 runs 15 residues. Germline lookup yields CDR1 KGHSH and CDR2 LQKENI.

This rearrangement joins TRBV27 to TRBJ2-7; tentatively, D is TRBD2 (5 bases). Trimming cost V 8 bases and J 7 bases, with 21 bases left between them. The CDR3 is made up of 14 amino acids. Germline loops: CDR1 MNHEY, CDR2 SMNVEV (reference sequence). The CDR3 DNA is TGTGCCAGCCACTTCTTAAGGGAGAATTCAGAGCAGTACTTC. It translates to CASHFLRENSEQYF.

This clone occurred a few times. This sequence joins TRBV2 and TRBJ1-5, with 11 nucleotides matching TRBD1. Germline CDR1 and CDR2: SNHLY and FYNNEI. This CDR3 is built from 15 residues. Trimming cost V 6 bases and J 5 bases; bases outside gene matches: 6. Written as DNA, the CDR3 is TGTGCCAGCAGACGAAGGACAGGGGGCGATCAGCCCCAGCATTTT. This encodes CASRRRTGGDQPQHF.